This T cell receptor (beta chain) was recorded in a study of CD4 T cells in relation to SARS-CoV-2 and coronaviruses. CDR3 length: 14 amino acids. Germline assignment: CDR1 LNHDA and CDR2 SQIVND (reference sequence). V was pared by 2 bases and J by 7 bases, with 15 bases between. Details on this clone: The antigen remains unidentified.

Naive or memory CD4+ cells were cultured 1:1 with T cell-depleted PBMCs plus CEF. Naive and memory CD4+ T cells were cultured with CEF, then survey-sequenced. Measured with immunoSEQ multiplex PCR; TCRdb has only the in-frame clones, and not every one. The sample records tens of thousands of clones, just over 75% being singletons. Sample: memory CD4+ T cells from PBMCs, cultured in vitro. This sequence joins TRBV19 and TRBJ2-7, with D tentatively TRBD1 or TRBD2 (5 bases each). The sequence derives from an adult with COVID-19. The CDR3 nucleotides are TGTGCCAGTAGTATAATTGGGGGAGACCGGGAGCAGTACTTC. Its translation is CASSIIGGDREQYF.